This T cell receptor (beta chain) was captured in a study of beta chain features in type 1 diabetes. The CDR3 is 13 amino acids. Looked up from germline, CDR1 is SQVTM and CDR2 is ANQGSEA. The V and J ends lost 2 bases and 5 bases respectively, with 10 bases between them. Every bit of the isolated RNA underwent reverse transcription, so sequencing read expressed TCRB transcripts. The data were produced by immunoSEQ multiplex PCR, yet TCRdb's version contains in-frame clones alone and is incomplete. The repertoire includes 350,000 to 450,000 clones, around 16% of them detected once, and under 0.02% sits in the top ten.

This clonotype originated in a woman younger than 30 in good health. Sequencing used naive CD4+ T cells from blood. This chain joins TRBV29-1 and TRBJ2-1, with TRBD2 as a possible D gene (6 bases). Here the CDR3 DNA reads TGCAGCGTTGAACGCGGGAAGGACAATGAGCAGTTCTTC. This gives the protein CSVERGKDNEQFF.